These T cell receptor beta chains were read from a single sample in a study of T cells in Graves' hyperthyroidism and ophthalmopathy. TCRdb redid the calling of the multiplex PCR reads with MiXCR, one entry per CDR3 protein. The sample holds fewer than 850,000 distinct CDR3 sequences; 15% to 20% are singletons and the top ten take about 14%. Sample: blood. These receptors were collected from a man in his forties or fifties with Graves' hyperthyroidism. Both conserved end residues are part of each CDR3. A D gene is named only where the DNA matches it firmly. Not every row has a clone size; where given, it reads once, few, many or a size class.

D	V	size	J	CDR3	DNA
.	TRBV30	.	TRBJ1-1	CAWSIQGSTEAFF	TGTGCCTGGAGTATCCAGGGAAGCACTGAAGCTTTCTTT
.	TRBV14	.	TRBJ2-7	CASSPGLVEQYF	TGTGCCAGCAGCCCGGGATTGGTGGAGCAGTACTTC
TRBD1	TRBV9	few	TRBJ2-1	CASRSTGTAYNEQFF	TGTGCCAGCAGGTCAACCGGGACAGCCTACAATGAGCAGTTCTTC
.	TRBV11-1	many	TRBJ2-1	CASSFSESYNEQFF	TGTGCCAGCAGCTTTAGCGAGTCCTACAATGAGCAGTTCTTC
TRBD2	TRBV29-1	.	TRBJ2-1	CSVLTSVDNEQFF	TGCAGCGTTTTGACTAGCGTAGACAATGAGCAGTTCTTC
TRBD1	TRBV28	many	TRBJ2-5	CASSGQGSWETQYF	TGTGCCAGCAGTGGACAGGGGAGCTGGGAGACCCAGTACTTC
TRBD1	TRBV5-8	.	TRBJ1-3	CASRSGTGYGNTIYF	TGTGCCAGCAGATCCGGGACAGGGTATGGAAACACCATATATTTT
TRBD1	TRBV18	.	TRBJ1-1	CASSQQGASMTGEAFF	TGTGCCAGCTCACAACAGGGGGCGTCGATGACTGGGGAAGCTTTCTTT
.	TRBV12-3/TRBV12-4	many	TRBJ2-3	CASTPGGSADTQYF	TGTGCCAGCACTCCTGGGGGGTCCGCAGATACGCAGTATTTT
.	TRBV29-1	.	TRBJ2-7	CSAGTDPYEQYF	TGCAGCGCTGGGACGGATCCCTACGAGCAGTACTTC
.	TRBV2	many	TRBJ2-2	CASSGWEGTGELFF	TGTGCCAGCAGTGGGTGGGAAGGCACCGGGGAGCTGTTTTTT
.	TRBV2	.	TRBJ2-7	CASSYAEERRYF	TGTGCCAGCAGTTACGCCGAGGAGAGGCGGTACTTC
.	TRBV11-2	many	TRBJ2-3	CASSFGGRAPDTQYF	TGTGCCAGCAGCTTTGGGGGTCGGGCGCCAGATACGCAGTATTTT
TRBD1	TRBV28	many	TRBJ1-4	CASRGDSLRKLFF	TGTGCCAGCAGGGGGGACAGTTTGAGAAAACTGTTTTTT
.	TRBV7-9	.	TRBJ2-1	CASSVRAPDEQFF	TGTGCCAGCAGCGTCCGGGCCCCCGATGAGCAGTTCTTC
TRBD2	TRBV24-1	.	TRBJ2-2	CATSDSSGSKAGELFF	TGTGCCACCAGTGATTCTAGCGGGAGTAAGGCCGGGGAGCTGTTTTTT
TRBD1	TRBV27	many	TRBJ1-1	CASSSHDRATEAFF	TGTGCCAGCAGTTCACACGACAGGGCCACTGAAGCTTTCTTT